Given below is one T cell receptor beta chain in context. Its antigen is not known. This entry is derived from a study of post-analysis software for immune sequencing data. Study-wide context: Disease courses included relapsing-remitting, secondary progressive and progressive-relapsing multiple sclerosis. Study conclusions and caveats: Versus controls, multiple sclerosis patients showed significantly lower diversity (normalized Chao1). Patients used roughly five TRBV segments, including TRBV5-6, TRBV5-1 and TRBV20-1, more often than controls.

cDNA libraries of TCR beta carried unique molecular identifiers. Between about 0.85 and 11 million T cells gave rise to 500,000 to 600,000 cDNA molecules. TCRdb redid the calling of the PCR reads with MiXCR, one entry per CDR3 protein. The sample records some 690,000 distinct CDR3 sequences, just under 30% being singletons. Between the trimmed V and J ends, which lost 1 base and 6 bases, there was a span of 14 bases. The germline CDR1 and CDR2 sequences are SGDLS and YYNGEE. This CDR3 contains 14 residues. The receptor was isolated from a girl under 18 with multiple sclerosis. The material sequenced was blood. This sequence joins TRBV9 and TRBJ2-7; tentatively, D is TRBD2 (6 bases). The CDR3 spells CASSVWVSGGEQYF. The DNA of the CDR3 is TGTGCCAGCAGCGTATGGGTTAGCGGAGGCGAGCAGTACTTC. Full variable domain (outside the CDR3, taken from reference TRBV9 and TRBJ2-7): DSGVTQTPKHLITATGQRVTLRCSPRSGDLSVYWYQQSLDQGLQFLIQYYNGEERAKGNILERFSAQQFPDLHSELNLSSLELGDSALYFCASSVWVSGGEQYFGPGTRLTVT.